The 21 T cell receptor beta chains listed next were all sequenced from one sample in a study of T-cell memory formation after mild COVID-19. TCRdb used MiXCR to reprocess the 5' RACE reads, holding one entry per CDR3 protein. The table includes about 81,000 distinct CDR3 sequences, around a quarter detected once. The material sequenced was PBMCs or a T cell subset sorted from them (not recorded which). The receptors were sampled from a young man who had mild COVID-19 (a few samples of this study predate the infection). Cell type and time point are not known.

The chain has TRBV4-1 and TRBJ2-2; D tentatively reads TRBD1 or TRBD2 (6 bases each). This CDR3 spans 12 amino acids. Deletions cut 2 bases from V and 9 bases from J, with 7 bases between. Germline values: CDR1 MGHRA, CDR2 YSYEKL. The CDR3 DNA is TGCGCCAGCAGCCAACGGGGGCGGGAGCTGTTTTTT. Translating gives CASSQRGRELFF.

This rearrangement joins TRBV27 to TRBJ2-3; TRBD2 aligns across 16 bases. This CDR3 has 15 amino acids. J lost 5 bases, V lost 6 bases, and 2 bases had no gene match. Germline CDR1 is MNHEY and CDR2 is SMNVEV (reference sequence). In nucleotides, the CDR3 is TGTGCCAGCAGCGGGACTAGCGGGGGGGTAGATACGCAGTATTTT. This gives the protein CASSGTSGGVDTQYF.

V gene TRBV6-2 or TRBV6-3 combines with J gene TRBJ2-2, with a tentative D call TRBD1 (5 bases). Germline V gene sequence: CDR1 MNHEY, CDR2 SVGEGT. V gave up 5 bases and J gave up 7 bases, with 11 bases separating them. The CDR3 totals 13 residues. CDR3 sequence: CASSQTDVGELFF. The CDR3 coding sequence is TGTGCCAGCAGTCAGACAGACGTCGGGGAGCTGTTTTTT.

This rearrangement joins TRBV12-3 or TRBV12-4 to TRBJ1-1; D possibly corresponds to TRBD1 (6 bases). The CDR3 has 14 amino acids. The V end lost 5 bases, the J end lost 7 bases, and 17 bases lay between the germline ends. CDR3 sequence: CASSPSLGASEAFF. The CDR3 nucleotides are TGTGCCAGCAGTCCTTCCTTGGGGGCAAGTGAAGCTTTCTTT.

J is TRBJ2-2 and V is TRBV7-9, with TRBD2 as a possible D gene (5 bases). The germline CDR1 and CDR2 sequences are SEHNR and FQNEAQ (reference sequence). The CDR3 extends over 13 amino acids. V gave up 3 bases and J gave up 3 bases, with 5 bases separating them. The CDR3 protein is CASSLDYTGELFF. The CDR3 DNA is TGTGCCAGCAGCTTGGACTACACCGGGGAGCTGTTTTTT.

As DNA, the CDR3 is TGTGCCAGCAGAGGTAACGAGCAGTACTTC. Amino acid sequence: CASRGNEQYF. The V gene is TRBV6-2 or TRBV6-3, the J gene TRBJ2-7, with D unresolved. Trimming removed 6 bases from V and 5 bases from J, with 5 bases in between. This CDR3 contains 10 residues. CDR1 and CDR2 (germline): MNHEY, SVGEGT.

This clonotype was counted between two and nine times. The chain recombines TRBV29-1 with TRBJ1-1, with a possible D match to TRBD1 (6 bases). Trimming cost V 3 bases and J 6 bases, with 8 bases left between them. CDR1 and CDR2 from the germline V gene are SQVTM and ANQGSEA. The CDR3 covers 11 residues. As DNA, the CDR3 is TGCAGCGTTGACAGGGGTGCTGAAGCTTTCTTT. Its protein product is CSVDRGAEAFF.

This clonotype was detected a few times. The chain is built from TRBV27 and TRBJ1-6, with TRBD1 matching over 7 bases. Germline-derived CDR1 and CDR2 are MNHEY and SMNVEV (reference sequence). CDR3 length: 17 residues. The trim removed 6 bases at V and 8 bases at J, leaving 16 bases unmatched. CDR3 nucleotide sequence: TGTGCCAGCAGAATTGCTGGAGGGGGCATATCGGATTCACCCCTCCACTTT. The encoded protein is CASRIAGGGISDSPLHF.

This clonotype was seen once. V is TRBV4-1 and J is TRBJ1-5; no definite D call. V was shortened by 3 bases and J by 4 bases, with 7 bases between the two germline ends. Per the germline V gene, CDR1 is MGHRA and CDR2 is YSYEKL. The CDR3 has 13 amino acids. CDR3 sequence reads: CASSQGRNQPQHF. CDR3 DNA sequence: TGCGCCAGCAGCCAGGGGAGAAATCAGCCCCAGCATTTT.

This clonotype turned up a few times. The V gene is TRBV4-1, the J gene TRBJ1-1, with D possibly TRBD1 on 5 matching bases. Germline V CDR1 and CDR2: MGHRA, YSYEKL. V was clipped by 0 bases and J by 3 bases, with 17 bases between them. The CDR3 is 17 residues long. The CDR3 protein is CASSQDRTLATDTEAFF. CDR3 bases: TGCGCCAGCAGCCAAGACCGGACACTCGCAACGGACACTGAAGCTTTCTTT.

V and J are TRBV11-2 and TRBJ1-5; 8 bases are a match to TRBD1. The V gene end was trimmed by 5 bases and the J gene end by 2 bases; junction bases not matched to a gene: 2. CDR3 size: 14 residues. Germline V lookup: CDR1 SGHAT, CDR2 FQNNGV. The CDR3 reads CASSADRGNQPQHF. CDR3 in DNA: TGTGCCAGCAGCGCGGACAGGGGCAATCAGCCCCAGCATTTT.

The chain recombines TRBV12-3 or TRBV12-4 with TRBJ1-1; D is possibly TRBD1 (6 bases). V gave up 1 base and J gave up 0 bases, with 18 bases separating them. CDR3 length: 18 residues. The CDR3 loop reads CASSLGQALGSMNTEAFF. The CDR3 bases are TGTGCCAGCAGTTTAGGACAGGCGTTGGGTTCCATGAACACTGAAGCTTTCTTT.

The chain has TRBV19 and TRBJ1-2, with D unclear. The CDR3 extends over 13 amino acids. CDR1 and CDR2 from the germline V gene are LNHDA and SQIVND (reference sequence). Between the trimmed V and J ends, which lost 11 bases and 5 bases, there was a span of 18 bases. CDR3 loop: CASSTWGWYGYTF. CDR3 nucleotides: TGTGCCTCCAGTACTTGGGGTTGGTATGGCTACACCTTC.

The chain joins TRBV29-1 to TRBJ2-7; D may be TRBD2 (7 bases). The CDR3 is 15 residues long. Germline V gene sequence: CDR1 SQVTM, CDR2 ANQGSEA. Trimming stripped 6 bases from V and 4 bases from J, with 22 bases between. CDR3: CSVPSAGARGYEQYF. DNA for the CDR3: TGCAGCGTCCCGAGCGCGGGGGCCAGGGGATACGAGCAGTACTTC.

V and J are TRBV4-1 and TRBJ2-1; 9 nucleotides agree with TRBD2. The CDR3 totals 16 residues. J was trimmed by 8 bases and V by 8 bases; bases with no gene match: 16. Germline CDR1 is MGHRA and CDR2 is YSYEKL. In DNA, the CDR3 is TGCGCCAGCTTTTTCACGTGGACTAGCGTCGGGGATGAGCAGTTCTTC. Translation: CASFFTWTSVGDEQFF.

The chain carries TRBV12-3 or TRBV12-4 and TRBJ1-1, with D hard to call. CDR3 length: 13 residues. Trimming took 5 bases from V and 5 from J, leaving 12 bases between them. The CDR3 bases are TGTGCCAGCAGTCGAGACCACAAAACTGAAGCTTTCTTT. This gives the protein CASSRDHKTEAFF.

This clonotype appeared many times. The CDR3 protein is CASSPGANYGYTF. The CDR3 DNA reads TGTGCCAGCAGTCCGGGGGCTAACTATGGCTACACCTTC. The chain uses TRBV28 and TRBJ1-2; maybe TRBD1 (5 bases). Trimming shortened V by 5 bases and J by 0 bases, and 7 bases separated the two germline ends. This CDR3 contains 13 residues. Germline CDR1 and CDR2: MDHEN and SYDVKM.

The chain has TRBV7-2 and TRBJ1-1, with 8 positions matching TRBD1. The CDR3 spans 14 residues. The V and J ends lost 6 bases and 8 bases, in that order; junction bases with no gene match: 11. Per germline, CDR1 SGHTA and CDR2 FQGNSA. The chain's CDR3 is CASSRPGTGKEAFF. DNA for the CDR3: TGTGCCAGCAGTCGACCCGGGACAGGAAAAGAAGCTTTCTTT. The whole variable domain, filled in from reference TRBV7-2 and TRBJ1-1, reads GAGVSQSPSNKVTEKGKDVELRCDPISGHTALYWYRQSLGQGLEFLIYFQGNSAPDKSGLPSDRFSAERTGGSVSTLTIQRTQQEDSAVYLCASSRPGTGKEAFFGQGTRLTVV.

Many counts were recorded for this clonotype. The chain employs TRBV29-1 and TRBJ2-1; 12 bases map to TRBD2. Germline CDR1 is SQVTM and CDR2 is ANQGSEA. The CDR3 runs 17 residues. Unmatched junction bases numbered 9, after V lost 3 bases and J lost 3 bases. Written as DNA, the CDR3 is TGCAGCGTTGATGTCGCTAGCGGGGGGGCAAGCTACAATGAGCAGTTCTTC. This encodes CSVDVASGGASYNEQFF.

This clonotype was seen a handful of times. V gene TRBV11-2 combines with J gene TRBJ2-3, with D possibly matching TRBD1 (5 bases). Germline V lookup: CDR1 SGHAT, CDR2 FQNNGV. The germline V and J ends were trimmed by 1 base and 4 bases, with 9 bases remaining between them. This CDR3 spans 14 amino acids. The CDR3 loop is CASSLVRGPDTQYF. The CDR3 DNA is TGTGCCAGCAGCTTAGTAAGGGGTCCAGATACGCAGTATTTT.

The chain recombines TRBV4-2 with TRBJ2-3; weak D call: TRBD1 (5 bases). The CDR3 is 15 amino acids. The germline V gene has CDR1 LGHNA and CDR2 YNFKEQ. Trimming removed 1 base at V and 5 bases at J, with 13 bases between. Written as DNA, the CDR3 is TGTGCCAGCAGCCAAGTAAGTGGGGCACAAGATACGCAGTATTTT. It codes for CASSQVSGAQDTQYF.